Listed below are T cell receptor beta chains from one sample, sequenced in a study of vaccination and CD4 T cells after COVID-19. Their target antigens are unknown. One entry per CDR3 protein, called by TCRdb with MiXCR from the PCR reads. The table lists around 5,200 distinct CDR3 sequences, around two fifths of them singletons, with approximately 35% in the top ten. Sequenced sample: CD4+ T cells from blood, cultured in vitro. Receptor source: a human donor who had recovered from COVID-19. Each CDR3 is given with its conserved first and last residue. The D gene is left open where the match is weak. Rows may omit the clone size; those that give it use once, few, many or a size class.

V,size,J,D,CDR3,DNA
TRBV6-2/TRBV6-3,.,TRBJ1-2,.,CASGSFGRASGYTF,TGTGCCAGCGGTTCGTTTGGGAGAGCCAGCGGCTACACCTTC
TRBV20-1,.,TRBJ2-1,TRBD2,CSARATSGPNEQFF,TGCAGTGCTAGAGCGACTAGCGGACCCAATGAGCAGTTCTTC
TRBV6-5,.,TRBJ1-2,TRBD1,CASSYLRTGGSYGYTF,TGTGCCAGCAGTTACCTTAGGACAGGGGGCAGTTATGGCTACACCTTC
TRBV20-1,few,TRBJ2-3,TRBD2,CSATRGGTQYF,TGCAGTGCTACACGGGGGGGAACGCAGTATTTT
TRBV10-3,.,TRBJ1-2,.,CAINGPEGGYTF,TGTGCCATCAATGGCCCGGAGGGTGGCTACACCTTC
TRBV27,.,TRBJ1-6,.,CASGNYNSPLHF,TGTGCCAGCGGAAACTATAATTCACCCCTCCACTTT
TRBV29-1,.,TRBJ1-2,TRBD1,CSAAPRGPLYGYTF,TGCAGCGCGGCTCCCAGGGGGCCGCTATATGGCTACACCTTC
TRBV20-1,.,TRBJ2-7,TRBD1,CSAWTGRVYEQYF,TGCAGTGCTTGGACAGGGCGGGTCTACGAGCAGTACTTC
TRBV11-3,few,TRBJ2-4,.,CASSFNSGNIQYF,TGTGCCAGCAGCTTTAATTCGGGGAACATTCAGTACTTC
TRBV21-1,.,TRBJ2-3,.,CASSMGTDTDTQYF,TGTGCCAGCAGCATGGGTACAGACACAGATACGCAGTATTTT
TRBV20-1,.,TRBJ2-7,.,CSANAGAYSYEQYF,TGCAGTGCCAATGCGGGGGCTTACTCCTACGAGCAGTACTTC
TRBV7-2,.,TRBJ2-5,TRBD2,CASRPPTNQRGTQYF,TGTGCCAGCAGACCCCCCACAAATCAGCGGGGGACCCAGTACTTC
TRBV3-1,few,TRBJ1-6,.,CASSQRGMSPLHF,TGTGCCAGCAGCCAAAGGGGGATGTCACCCCTCCACTTT
TRBV19,.,TRBJ2-1,TRBD2,CASSILVGGGSYNEQFF,TGTGCCAGTAGTATCTTGGTTGGCGGGGGCTCCTACAATGAGCAGTTCTTC
TRBV18,.,TRBJ1-6,.,CASSPRLEDPLHF,TGTGCCAGCTCACCCCGACTGGAAGACCCCCTCCACTTT
TRBV30,few,TRBJ2-5,TRBD2,CAWGPLAGVTETQYF,TGTGCCTGGGGGCCACTAGCGGGAGTCACAGAGACCCAGTACTTC
TRBV27,few,TRBJ2-1,TRBD2,CASRATSGGAWEQFF,TGTGCCAGCAGGGCGACTAGCGGGGGGGCCTGGGAGCAGTTCTTC
TRBV5-4,.,TRBJ2-1,TRBD2,CASSITSSGRGSYNEQFF,TGTGCCAGCAGCATCACCTCTAGCGGGAGAGGCTCCTACAATGAGCAGTTCTTC
TRBV6-2/TRBV6-3,few,TRBJ1-2,.,CASSQDSYGYTF,TGTGCCAGCAGCCAGGACAGCTATGGCTACACCTTC
TRBV6-1,.,TRBJ1-2,.,CASSMYGYTF,TGTGCCAGTAGTATGTATGGCTACACCTTC
TRBV18,.,TRBJ2-4,TRBD1,CASSPADRSLGIQYF,TGTGCCAGCTCACCAGCGGACAGGTCATTGGGCATTCAGTACTTC
TRBV10-3,.,TRBJ2-7,TRBD1,CAIRGDRSPGEQYF,TGTGCCATCAGGGGGGACAGGTCGCCGGGCGAGCAGTACTTC
TRBV24-1,few,TRBJ2-3,TRBD2,CATSDPISGSTDTQYF,TGTGCCACCAGTGATCCCATTAGCGGGAGCACAGATACGCAGTATTTT
TRBV19,.,TRBJ2-6,.,CASSNNWISGANVLTF,TGTGCCAGTAGTAACAACTGGATCTCTGGGGCCAACGTCCTGACTTTC